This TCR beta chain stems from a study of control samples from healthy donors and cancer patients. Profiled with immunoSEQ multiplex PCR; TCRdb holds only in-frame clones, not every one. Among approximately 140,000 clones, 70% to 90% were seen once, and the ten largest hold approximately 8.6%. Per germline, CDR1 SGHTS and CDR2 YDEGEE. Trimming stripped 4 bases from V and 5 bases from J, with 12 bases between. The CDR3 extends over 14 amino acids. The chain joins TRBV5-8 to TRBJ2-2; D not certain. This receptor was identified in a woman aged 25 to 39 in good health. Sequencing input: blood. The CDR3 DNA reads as TGTGCCAGCAGCGCCCGGCCGCATACCGGGGAGCTGTTTTTT. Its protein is CASSARPHTGELFF.